This TCR beta chain was identified during a study of beta chain features in type 1 diabetes. This clone occurred a few times. Its antigen remains unidentified. Expressed TCRB transcripts were sequenced because the entire RNA isolate underwent reverse transcription. Assay used: immunoSEQ multiplex PCR; TCRdb lists only in-frame clones, some missing. The data show 680,000 or so clones, 15% to 19% seen once. Points from the study as a whole: A moderate, significant TCRB CDR3 shortening appeared in type 1 diabetes across four CD4+ subsets. Reads derived from cDNA could over-represent cells showing high TCR expression.

The CDR3 extends over 13 amino acids. Looked up from germline, CDR1 is MDHEN and CDR2 is SYDVKM. Trimming shortened V by 6 bases and J by 12 bases, and 18 bases separated the two germline ends. Source material: naive CD4+ T cells from blood. The clonotype originates from a man younger than 35 in good health. V gene TRBV28 combines with J gene TRBJ1-5, with no clear D. Written as DNA, the CDR3 is TGTGCCAGCAGCTTCTTAGCCGAAGCGGGCCAGCATTTT. Its translation is CASSFLAEAGQHF.